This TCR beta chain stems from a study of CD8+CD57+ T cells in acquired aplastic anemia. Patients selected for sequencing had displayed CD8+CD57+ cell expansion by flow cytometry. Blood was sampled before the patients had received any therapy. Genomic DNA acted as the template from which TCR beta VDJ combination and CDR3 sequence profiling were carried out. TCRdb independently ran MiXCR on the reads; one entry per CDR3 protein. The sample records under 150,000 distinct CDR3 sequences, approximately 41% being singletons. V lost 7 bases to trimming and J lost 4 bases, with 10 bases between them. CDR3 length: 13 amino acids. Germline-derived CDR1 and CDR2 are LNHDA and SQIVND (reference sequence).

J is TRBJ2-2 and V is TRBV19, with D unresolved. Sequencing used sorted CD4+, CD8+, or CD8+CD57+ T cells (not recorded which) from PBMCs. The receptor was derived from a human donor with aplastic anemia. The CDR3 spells CASTLFGTGELFF. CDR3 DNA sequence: TGTGCCAGTACTCTCTTTGGCACCGGGGAGCTGTTTTTT.